What follows are 20 T cell receptor delta chains derived from one specimen sequenced in a study of γδ T cells in repeated Plasmodium falciparum infection. Bulk repertoires came from Vgamma9/Vdelta2+ or Vdelta2-negative gammadelta T cells flow-sorted from PBMC. TCRdb redid the clone calls on the multiplex PCR reads with CATT. The sample includes 80,000 to 95,000 delta-chain clones, 1.4% of them seen just once. Material: gamma-delta T cells from blood. The source is a pool of human donors (malaria-infected and uninfected, not separated).

A few counts support this clone. A read error is likely here: a far larger clone is one base away. Other DNA sequences in the same sample also yield this CDR3. CDR3 sequence (DNA): TGTGCTCTTGGGGATCCTTCCTACACGAGGCTCAGGTACACCGATAAGCTCATCTTT. The encoded protein is CALGDPSYTRLRYTDKLIF. No J gene was assigned, while the V gene was called as TRDV1; the table assigns TRDD3, which was not confirmed against the DNA. CDR3 size: 19 residues. Germline CDR1 and CDR2: TSWWSYY and QGS.

Within the sample, this clone is medium-sized. The V call is TRDV2, the J call TRDJ1, with 8 positions matching TRDD3. The CDR3 contains 18 residues. With V trimmed by 0 bases and J by 3 bases, 14 bases remained unmatched. CDR1 is GEAIGNYY and CDR2 is EKD in the germline V gene. The CDR3 is CACDTLSDWGESPDKLIF. CDR3 sequence (DNA): TGTGCCTGTGACACCCTTTCGGACTGGGGGGAAAGCCCCGATAAACTCATCTTT.

This clone was counted ten times or more. TCRdb shows a much larger clone's protein in place of this DNA's translation, and the two differ at residue 13, likely through a read error; the protein shown is translated from the DNA. The CDR3 sequence is CACDTFLDWGTRTYLTAQLFF. The CDR3 nucleotides read TGTGCCTGTGACACCTTCCTTGACTGGGGGACAAGGACCTATTTGACAGCACAACTCTTCTTT. The chain employs TRDV2 and TRDJ2; 9 nucleotides line up with TRDD3. From germline, CDR1 is GEAIGNYY and CDR2 EKD. V was clipped by 0 bases and J by 1 base; unmatched bases: 17. This CDR3 comprises 21 residues.

The rearrangement joins TRDV2 to TRDJ3; D is uncertain. Because TCRdb records no J gene, it was assigned here through a match of the DNA to germline. The CDR3 covers 18 residues. Trimming pared 1 base from V and 0 bases from J, leaving 12 bases between. Germline-derived CDR1 and CDR2 are GEAIGNYY and EKD. CDR3 sequence (DNA): TGTGCCTGTGACACTTTAAAGGAGCTCTCCTGGGACACCCGACAGATGTTTTTC. Protein product: CACDTLKELSWDTRQMFF.

In the case of this clone: The amino acid sequence in TCRdb belongs to a much larger clone and departs from this DNA's translation at residue 6, likely a sequencing read error; the sequence shown is translated from the DNA. This chain links TRDV2 with TRDJ2, with TRDD3 as a possible D gene (6 bases). TCRdb is silent on the J gene; assignment here came from matching the DNA to germline. The ends were cut back, 3 bases at V and 4 bases at J, with 14 bases in the middle. Germline assignment: CDR1 GEAIGNYY and CDR2 EKD. The CDR3 consists of 15 residues. The CDR3 DNA follows: TGTGCCTGTGACTGGGTGATACGCGGGACAGCACAACTCTTCTTT. Protein sequence: CACDWVIRGTAQLFF.

With respect to this clone: It is likely a read error: a sequence one base away is far more abundant. The genes are TRDV2 and TRDJ1; 7 positions agree with TRDD3. Here the J gene was assigned by germline matching of the DNA, as TCRdb has none. Germline trimming cut 3 bases from V and 0 bases from J; bases unmatched to any gene: 9. There are 16 residues in the CDR3. Germline V gene lookup returns CDR1 GEAIGNYY and CDR2 EKD. The CDR3 coding sequence is TGTGCCTGTGACCCCTTGGGGGACCTATACACCGATAAACTCATCTTT. It specifies CACDPLGDLYTDKLIF.

This clone was seen only a few times. The TCRdb record carries a much larger clone's protein, which differs from this DNA's translation at residue 17; a read error is the likely cause, and the protein listed here is the DNA translation. V usage is TRDV1 and J usage is TRDJ1; TRDD3 matches at 10 bases. The J gene, missing from TCRdb, was assigned here through DNA to germline matching. Germline V gene lookup returns CDR1 TSWWSYY and CDR2 QGS. The CDR3 covers 22 residues. V gave up 0 bases and J gave up 4 bases; unmatched junction bases: 23. As DNA, the CDR3 is TGTGCTCTTGGGGAACTCCTACGTGTCTCGGACTGGGGGGATACGAGGATCGATAAACTCATCTTT. It encodes CALGELLRVSDWGDTRIDKLIF.

The table lists this clone with many counts. The chain combines TRDV1 with TRDJ1; no definite D call. The CDR3 totals 16 residues. CDR1 TSWWSYY and CDR2 QGS come from the germline V gene. The V end was cut by 6 bases, the J end by 1 base, with 18 bases between. Here the CDR3 DNA reads TGTGCTCTTGGAGGCCCTTACTCTGTACGCACCGATAAACTCATCTTT. It is translated as CALGGPYSVRTDKLIF.

Turning to this clone: The TCRdb record carries a much larger clone's protein, which differs from this DNA's translation at residue 7; a read error is the likely cause, and the protein listed here is the DNA translation. V is TRDV1 and J is TRDJ2; 11 nucleotides agree with TRDD3. As TCRdb names no J gene, one was assigned here on the basis of a DNA match to germline. Germline V gives CDR1 TSWWSYY, CDR2 QGS. J lost 1 base, V lost 5 bases, and 21 bases had no gene match. The CDR3 sequence is 22 residues long. The CDR3 DNA reads as TGTGCTCTTGGGAGCAACCAGCCTTCCCCTTACTGGGGGATAATTTTGACAGCACAACTCTTCTTT. It codes for CALGSNQPSPYWGIILTAQLFF.

In its sample, this clone was seen a few times. The mismatch at residue 15 between this DNA's translation and the TCRdb protein of a much larger clone likely reflects a read error; the protein shown is translated from the DNA. The chain is built from TRDV1 and TRDJ1, with 8 bases lining up with TRDD3. V lost 4 bases and J lost 1; bases outside the gene matches: 29. The V gene's germline CDR1 is TSWWSYY and CDR2 QGS. CDR3 length: 23 residues. This CDR3 reads CALGAPFPTHCTGGSTSTDKLIF. The CDR3 DNA follows: TGTGCTCTTGGGGCTCCCTTTCCCACTCATTGTACTGGGGGTTCGACATCCACCGATAAACTCATCTTT.

This clone came up a few times. The protein that TCRdb holds for this DNA derives from a much larger clone and differs from the translated DNA at residue 3, which likely indicates a read error; the protein shown here is translated from the DNA. The V and J genes are TRDV1 and TRDJ1, with 9 bases aligning to TRDD3. TCRdb gives no J gene; it was assigned here by matching the DNA to germline. The CDR3 spans 17 residues. Germline V lookup: CDR1 TSWWSYY, CDR2 QGS. Here the CDR3 reads CAFGELLWGIRADKLIF. The CDR3 DNA reads as TGTGCTTTTGGGGAACTCCTGTGGGGGATAAGGGCCGATAAACTCATCTTT.

This clone has just a few counts. The TCRdb protein, from a much larger clone, departs from this DNA's translation at residue 16, likely by read error; the protein shown derives from the DNA. V usage is TRDV1 and J usage is TRDJ1; D is unclear. This CDR3 is built from 17 residues. Germline V CDR1 and CDR2: TSWWSYY, QGS. CDR3: CALGEFRRGAYTDKLTF. In DNA, the CDR3 is TGTGCTCTTGGGGAATTCCGAAGGGGCGCATACACCGATAAACTCACCTTT.

Regarding this clone: This likely reflects a read error, since a far larger clone is one base away. The same CDR3 arises from other DNA sequences in this sample as well. The CDR3 here is CACAPAFLLGDKNTDKLIF. CDR3 in DNA: TGTGCCTGTGCCCCTGCCTTCCTACTGGGGGATAAAAACACCGACAAACTCATCTTT. The chain uses TRDV2 and TRDJ1, with 11 bases fitting TRDD3. TCRdb is silent on the J gene; assignment here came from matching the DNA to germline. CDR3 length equals 19 residues. Germline V gene data show CDR1 as GEAIGNYY and CDR2 as EKD.

In its sample, this clone was seen a few times. This DNA translates differently at residue 12 from the TCRdb protein, which is that of a much larger clone; a read error is likely, and the protein shown is the DNA's own translation. The rearrangement links TRDV1 to TRDJ1, with 7 bases lining up with TRDD3. With 2 bases clipped from V and 0 bases from J, the junction kept 27 bases outside the gene matches. CDR3 length equals 23 residues. Germline-derived CDR1 and CDR2 are TSWWSYY and QGS. The CDR3 is CALGEYCVLMGDTKISDTDKLIF. CDR3 DNA sequence: TGTGCTCTTGGGGAATATTGCGTCCTGATGGGGGACACAAAGATATCGGACACCGATAAACTCATCTTT.

This clone was observed many times. A far larger clone is off by one base, so a read error is likely. Other DNA sequences in the sample encode the same CDR3. This rearrangement joins TRDV1 to TRDJ1; TRDD3 matches 10 bases. TCRdb gives no J gene; it was assigned here by matching the DNA to germline. This CDR3 comprises 23 residues. The V gene's germline CDR1 is TSWWSYY and CDR2 QGS. The V gene end was trimmed by 0 bases and the J gene end by 4 bases; junction bases not matched to a gene: 26. The CDR3 DNA sequence: TGTGCTCTTGGGGAACTTGAGTACTGGGGGATCTATAAGGGTCCTCCCGGCGGCGATAAACTCATCTTT. It specifies CALGELEYWGIYKGPPGGDKLIF.

Points on this clone: It is likely a read error: a sequence one base away is far more abundant. This specimen includes other DNA sequences encoding the same CDR3. The V gene is TRDV2, the J gene TRDJ3; D tentatively reads TRDD2 or TRDD3 (5 bases each). The J gene, missing from TCRdb, was assigned here through DNA to germline matching. There are 21 residues in the CDR3. Germline V gene data show CDR1 as GEAIGNYY and CDR2 as EKD. CDR3 protein: CACDPRNTGGFLSWDTRQMFF. The CDR3 DNA is TGTGCCTGTGATCCTCGAAACACTGGCGGATTCCTCTCCTGGGACACTCGACAGATGTTTTTC.

This clone was detected many times. The rearrangement links TRDV1 to TRDJ1; TRDD3 aligns across 9 bases. The CDR3 has 18 amino acids. CDR1 and CDR2 (germline): TSWWSYY, QGS. V lost 3 bases to trimming and J lost 1 base; unmatched junction nucleotides: 12. CDR3 sequence reads: CALGDRRRLGDPTDKLIF. The CDR3 DNA reads as TGTGCTCTTGGGGATCGGCGGAGACTGGGGGACCCCACCGATAAACTCATCTTT.

The sample holds a few counts of this clone. A read error likely explains why the TCRdb protein, taken from a much larger clone, differs from this DNA's translation at residue 8; the protein shown is translated from the DNA. This chain connects TRDV2 to TRDJ1; no reliable D call. TCRdb leaves out the J gene; it was filled in here by matching the DNA to germline. Germline V gives CDR1 GEAIGNYY, CDR2 EKD. V was cut by 0 bases and J by 0 bases, with 34 bases left in between. CDR3 length: 23 amino acids. As DNA, the CDR3 is TGTGCCTGTGACACCGGTAAGCTGGTTGGACCTCCGACAGCACCACACAACACCGATAAACTCATCTTT. Translated, it gives CACDTGKLVGPPTAPHNTDKLIF.

For this clone: The protein that TCRdb holds for this DNA derives from a much larger clone and differs from the translated DNA at residue 5, which likely indicates a read error; the protein shown here is translated from the DNA. This chain links TRDV1 with TRDJ1, with D uncertain. The CDR3 contains 15 residues. V was shortened by 6 bases and J by 9 bases, with 23 bases between the two germline ends. Looked up from germline, CDR1 is TSWWSYY and CDR2 is QGS. The CDR3: CALGASKGTDHELIF. CDR3 sequence (DNA): TGTGCTCTTGGTGCAAGTAAAGGTACTGATCATGAACTCATCTTT.

The sample holds many counts of this clone. The chain has TRDV1 and TRDJ1; TRDD3 aligns across 11 bases. The J gene, left out of TCRdb, was set here by checking the DNA against germline. Per the germline V gene, CDR1 is TSWWSYY and CDR2 is QGS. This CDR3 is 19 amino acids long. With 2 bases clipped from V and 1 base from J, the junction kept 12 bases outside the gene matches. CDR3 nucleotide sequence: TGTGCTCTTGGGGAAGTTACGTACTGGGGGATAAAACCCACCGATAAACTCATCTTT. Its translation is CALGEVTYWGIKPTDKLIF.